Listed here are 21 T cell receptor beta chains from one sample, sequenced in a study of blood T cell repertoires in COVID-19. Only in-frame clones appear in the TCRdb table, and some are missing; sequencing was by immunoSEQ multiplex PCR. The table has roughly 100,000 clones, approximately 84% seen once. Sequencing was done on a sample of peripheral blood. These receptor sequences come from a human donor in a cohort sampled during active COVID-19.

This chain links TRBV6-2 or TRBV6-3 with TRBJ2-5; TRBD2 agrees at 8 bases. CDR3 length: 16 amino acids. V lost 0 bases to trimming and J lost 7 bases; unmatched junction nucleotides: 10. Germline V gene lookup returns CDR1 MNHEY and CDR2 SVGEGT. The CDR3 reads CASSYSSSGGAGTQYF. The CDR3 DNA is TGTGCCAGCAGTTACTCATCCAGCGGGGGTGCCGGGACCCAGTACTTC.

This clone was counted only a few times. V gene TRBV2 combines with J gene TRBJ1-3; 10 bases are shared with TRBD1. J was trimmed by 8 bases and V by 4 bases; bases with no gene match: 14. This CDR3 spans 17 amino acids. Germline V gives CDR1 SNHLY, CDR2 FYNNEI. The CDR3 DNA sequence: TGTGCCAGCAGTGGGCACCCTGGGACAGGGGCAGGATACACCATATATTTT. Residues: CASSGHPGTGAGYTIYF.

This clone was recorded once. The chain recombines TRBV7-3 with TRBJ2-2, with 7 bases that match TRBD2. Germline CDR1 and CDR2: SGHTA and FQGTGA. This CDR3 is built from 14 residues. With 8 bases clipped from V and 3 bases from J, the junction kept 6 bases outside the gene matches. The CDR3 loop is CASCKAGDTGELFF. CDR3 bases: TGTGCCAGCTGTAAGGCGGGGGACACCGGGGAGCTGTTTTTT.

The chain has TRBV5-1 and TRBJ1-1, with D maybe TRBD1 (6 bases). The CDR3 sequence is 13 residues long. Trimming removed 5 bases from V and 5 bases from J, with 13 bases in between. Germline lookup yields CDR1 SGHRS and CDR2 YFSETQ. The CDR3 DNA sequence: TGCGCCAGCAGACCGACAGGAGGAACTGAAGCTTTCTTT. This codes for CASRPTGGTEAFF.

The chain has TRBV5-1 and TRBJ1-4; no clear D. The CDR3 extends over 15 amino acids. V lost 1 base and J 5 bases, leaving 12 bases between the germline ends. CDR1 and CDR2 from the germline V gene are SGHRS and YFSETQ. The CDR3 region is CASSLLSGANEKLFF. The DNA of the CDR3 is TGCGCCAGCAGCTTGCTTAGCGGTGCCAATGAAAAACTGTTTTTT. Supplemented by reference TRBV5-1 and TRBJ1-4, the full variable domain reads KAGVTQTPRYLIKTRGQQVTLSCSPISGHRSVSWYQQTPGQGLQFLFEYFSETQRNKGNFPGRFSGRQFSNSRSEMNVSTLELGDSALYLCASSLLSGANEKLFFGSGTQLSVL.

This clone was observed a single time. The chain carries TRBV5-1 and TRBJ1-3; D not certain. The germline gives CDR1 SGHRS, CDR2 YFSETQ. There are 15 residues in the CDR3. The ends were cut back, 1 base at V and 0 bases at J, with 8 bases in the middle. CDR3 loop: CASSLLPGSGNTIYF. The CDR3 region has the DNA TGCGCCAGCAGCTTGCTGCCAGGCTCTGGAAACACCATATATTTT.

The chain uses TRBV5-1 and TRBJ2-1; the match to TRBD2 covers 13 bases. V trimming: 4 bases; J trimming: 10 bases; junction bases outside the gene matches: 17. CDR1 is SGHRS, CDR2 YFSETQ, per germline. The CDR3 contains 18 residues. CDR3: CASSPGGTSGVAIKEQFF. CDR3 DNA sequence: TGCGCCAGCAGCCCCGGCGGGACTAGCGGGGTGGCCATAAAAGAGCAGTTCTTC.

V gene TRBV10-1 combines with J gene TRBJ2-6; 9 nucleotides agree with TRBD1. The junction had 8 bases not matched to a gene; V was cut back by 5 bases and J by 0 bases. Germline values: CDR1 WNHNN, CDR2 SYGVQD (reference sequence). The CDR3 runs 18 residues. CDR3 region: CASSMDRGPSSGANVLTF. The DNA for the CDR3 is TGCGCCAGCAGTATGGACAGGGGCCCGAGCTCTGGGGCCAACGTCCTGACTTTC.

This chain connects TRBV14 to TRBJ1-3; D possibly corresponds to TRBD1 (5 bases). Germline CDR1 and CDR2: SGHDN and FVKESK. V was cut by 4 bases and J by 1 base, with 14 bases left in between. The length of the CDR3 is 16 residues. CDR3 nucleotide sequence: TGTGCCAGCAGCCGAGAGGGACTTTCTTCTGGAAACACCATATATTTT. Protein sequence: CASSREGLSSGNTIYF.

The CDR3: CASSRGGTQYF. In DNA form, the CDR3 reads TGTGCCAGCAGCCGGGGGGGTACGCAGTATTTT. This sequence joins TRBV7-6 and TRBJ2-3; 8 nucleotides line up with TRBD2. This CDR3 has 11 amino acids. Germline-derived CDR1 and CDR2 are SGHVS and FNYEAQ. V gave up 5 bases and J gave up 8 bases; unmatched junction bases: 0.

V is TRBV6-4 and J is TRBJ1-1; D not certain. The CDR3 spans 10 residues. Germline V CDR1 and CDR2: MRHNA, SNTAGT. The CDR3 loop is CPIGNTEAFF. The CDR3 DNA sequence: TGTCCCATCGGGAACACTGAAGCTTTCTTT.

The chain joins TRBV19 to TRBJ2-4, with a tentative D call TRBD1 (5 bases). Germline loops: CDR1 LNHDA, CDR2 SQIVND (reference sequence). Between the trimmed V and J ends, which lost 8 bases and 0 bases, there was a span of 17 bases. The CDR3 runs to 16 residues. For the CDR3, the DNA is TGTGCCAGTTCGCACAGGACAATACTAGCCAAAAACATTCAGTACTTC. It yields the protein CASSHRTILAKNIQYF.

Comment on this clone: One end of the junction is discordant with germline, which a read error may explain. This chain links TRBV2 with TRBJ2-7; 8 bases match TRBD1. The CDR3 extends over 13 amino acids. Germline V lookup: CDR1 SNHLY, CDR2 FYNNEI. Here the CDR3 DNA reads TGTGCCAGCAGGTCCCGGACAGGGCCCCTGTTAAACTTC. It specifies CASRSRTGPLLNF.

The genes are TRBV19 and TRBJ1-2; a weak D match, TRBD1 (5 bases). The V and J ends lost 7 bases and 8 bases respectively, with 20 bases between them. In germline, CDR1 is LNHDA, CDR2 SQIVND (reference sequence). The CDR3 covers 14 residues. The CDR3 DNA is TGTGCCAGTAATCCGTCTAGGAGGGCAGGGGGCTACACCTTC. Its translation is CASNPSRRAGGYTF.

The rearrangement joins TRBV27 to TRBJ2-2, with TRBD1 matching 9 bases. This CDR3 contains 16 residues. V was pared by 3 bases and J by 7 bases, with 9 bases of the junction left unmatched. Germline loops: CDR1 MNHEY, CDR2 SMNVEV (reference sequence). Here the CDR3 reads CASSFSGTGIYGELFF. The CDR3 bases are TGTGCCAGCAGTTTTTCCGGGACAGGGATTTACGGGGAGCTGTTTTTT.

The chain joins TRBV12-3 or TRBV12-4 to TRBJ1-1, with no clear D. The CDR3 is 13 residues long. V gave up 6 bases and J gave up 6 bases, with 14 bases separating them. CDR3 nucleotides: TGTGCCAGCAGCCCGGTAATTTTCTCTGAAGCTTTCTTT. This translates into CASSPVIFSEAFF.

The chain combines TRBV7-9 with TRBJ1-1, with D possibly matching TRBD1 (5 bases). CDR3 length: 13 amino acids. V was shortened by 3 bases and J by 4 bases, with 9 bases between the two germline ends. Germline CDR1 is SEHNR and CDR2 is FQNEAQ (reference sequence). CDR3 nucleotides: TGTGCCAGCAGCTTGTGGGGCGCCACTGAAGCTTTCTTT. This gives the protein CASSLWGATEAFF. Supplemented by reference TRBV7-9 and TRBJ1-1, the full variable domain reads DTGVSQNPRHKITKRGQNVTFRCDPISEHNRLYWYRQTLGQGPEFLTYFQNEAQLEKSRLLSDRFSAERPKGSFSTLEIQRTEQGDSAMYLCASSLWGATEAFFGQGTRLTVV.

The chain couples TRBV6-5 to TRBJ1-1; D perhaps matches TRBD1 (5 bases). Germline CDR1 MNHEY, CDR2 SVGAGI. The CDR3 contains 14 residues. Trimming pared 2 bases from V and 2 bases from J, leaving 9 bases between. The CDR3 reads CASSYGGANTEAFF. The CDR3 region has the DNA TGTGCCAGCAGTTACGGTGGGGCTAACACTGAAGCTTTCTTT.

The rearrangement joins TRBV5-1 to TRBJ1-4, with 7 bases identical to TRBD1. From germline, CDR1 is SGHRS and CDR2 YFSETQ. Trimming cost V 5 bases and J 5 bases; bases outside gene matches: 6. The CDR3 runs to 14 residues. The CDR3 spells CASREGQPNEKLFF. CDR3 in DNA: TGCGCCAGCAGGGAGGGACAGCCGAATGAAAAACTGTTTTTT.

The chain links TRBV7-9 to TRBJ2-7, with 10 bases matching TRBD2. CDR3 length: 15 amino acids. V lost 5 bases, J lost 3 bases, and 7 bases stayed unmatched. Germline V CDR1 and CDR2: SEHNR, FQNEAQ (reference sequence). CDR3 protein: CASSKGTSGVYEQYF. The CDR3 DNA reads as TGTGCCAGCAGCAAAGGTACTAGCGGGGTCTACGAGCAGTACTTC.

The chain is built from TRBV12-3 or TRBV12-4 and TRBJ2-7; the match to TRBD1 covers 7 bases. This CDR3 contains 13 residues. V was clipped by 4 bases and J by 2 bases; unmatched bases: 2. This chain's CDR3 is CASSSQGTYEQYF. CDR3 DNA sequence: TGTGCCAGCAGTTCACAGGGGACCTACGAGCAGTACTTC.